This record concerns one T cell receptor (beta chain) sequence. Its antigen is currently unknown. This sample was taken from a study of blood T cells in healthy people across ages. Study-wide points: Age showed a roughly linear inverse relationship with TCR beta diversity per million T cells.

A J-beta primer mix and a sample-barcoded 5' primer were used in a second PCR of about 7 to 12 cycles. Via MiXCR, TCRdb re-called the 5' RACE reads, giving one row per CDR3 protein. The sample shows just over 1 million distinct CDR3 sequences, 40% to 50% of them seen only once. V gave up 1 base and J gave up 0 bases, with 7 bases separating them. The CDR3 is made up of 14 amino acids. Germline V gives CDR1 SGHDN, CDR2 FVKESK. Sequencing input: blood. The TCR sequence derives from a woman aged 60-75 years in good health. The chain uses TRBV14 and TRBJ2-7, with unresolved D. CDR3 nucleotides: TGTGCCAGCAGCCAAGGTCTACTCTCCTACGAGCAGTACTTC. Encoded protein: CASSQGLLSYEQYF.